This entry lists 21 T cell receptor beta chains sequenced from one sample in a study of cytomegalovirus exposure and HLA in healthy donors. The method was immunoSEQ multiplex PCR; TCRdb's version includes in-frame clones alone and lacks a portion of them. The profile covers fewer than 200,000 clones, with about 90% appearing a single time and about 2.9% taken by the ten largest. The sequencing input was PBMCs. Receptors originate from a young woman in good health and CMV-seropositive.

The J gene is TRBJ2-1, the V gene TRBV11-2, with 7 bases that match TRBD2. Unmatched junction bases numbered 6, after V lost 2 bases and J lost 2 bases. This CDR3 has 16 residues. The germline gives CDR1 SGHAT, CDR2 FQNNGV. The CDR3 sequence: CASSLIPGRTYNEQFF. In nucleotides, the CDR3 is TGTGCCAGCAGCTTAATCCCCGGGAGGACCTACAATGAGCAGTTCTTC.

The rearrangement links TRBV30 to TRBJ2-5; the match to TRBD2 covers 12 bases. CDR3 length: 14 amino acids. Germline CDR1 GTSNPN, CDR2 SVGIG (reference sequence). V was clipped by 5 bases and J by 9 bases; unmatched bases: 10. CDR3 sequence (DNA): TGTGCCTGGGATACTAGCGGGGGGCCCGGGGCCCAGTACTTC. Amino acids: CAWDTSGGPGAQYF. The full variable domain, in which reference TRBV30 and TRBJ2-5 provide the parts outside the CDR3, is SQTIHQWPATLVQPVGSPLSLECTVEGTSNPNLYWYRQAAGRGLQLLFYSVGIGQISSEVPQNLSASRPQDRQFILSSKKLLLSDSGFYLCAWDTSGGPGAQYFGPGTRLLVL.

This clone was observed a handful of times. This chain uses TRBV6-5 with TRBJ1-2, with TRBD1 as a possible D gene (6 bases). The CDR3 sequence is 14 residues long. Germline V gene lookup returns CDR1 MNHEY and CDR2 SVGAGI. V was pared by 2 bases and J by 4 bases, with 11 bases between. CDR3 protein: CASSYPDSPYGYTF. DNA of the CDR3: TGTGCCAGCAGTTACCCGGACAGCCCCTATGGCTACACCTTC.

Written as DNA, the CDR3 is TGTGCCAGCAGCCAAGATTGGGACAGGGTCGACTATGGCTACACCTTC. This sequence encodes CASSQDWDRVDYGYTF. The V and J genes are TRBV4-2 and TRBJ1-2, with 9 bases identical to TRBD1. CDR1 LGHNA and CDR2 YNFKEQ come from the germline V gene. This CDR3 contains 16 residues. V was pared by 0 bases and J by 3 bases, with 5 bases of the junction left unmatched.

V gene TRBV6-5 combines with J gene TRBJ1-1, with D tentatively TRBD1 (5 bases). The ends were cut back, 2 bases at V and 2 bases at J, with 15 bases in the middle. Germline V gene lookup returns CDR1 MNHEY and CDR2 SVGAGI. The CDR3 is 16 amino acids. The CDR3 sequence: CASSYSSAGTNTEAFF. CDR3 bases: TGTGCCAGCAGTTACAGTTCTGCTGGGACTAACACTGAAGCTTTCTTT.

V gene TRBV5-1 combines with J gene TRBJ1-2; 9 positions agree with TRBD1. Trimming took 4 bases from V and 5 from J; bases not matched to a gene: 3. Germline V gene data show CDR1 as SGHRS and CDR2 as YFSETQ. The CDR3 has 13 amino acids. CDR3: CASSPGQGYGYTF. CDR3 sequence (DNA): TGCGCCAGCAGCCCGGGACAGGGTTATGGCTACACCTTC.

The chain uses TRBV7-2 and TRBJ2-3, with 7 bases matching TRBD2. This CDR3 region has 14 residues. CDR1 SGHTA and CDR2 FQGNSA come from the germline V gene. V was clipped by 5 bases and J by 8 bases; unmatched bases: 10. This CDR3 is CASSRWGGVGTQYF. The CDR3 DNA reads TGTGCCAGCAGCCGTTGGGGGGGTGTCGGTACGCAGTATTTT.

The count of this clone is one. This chain joins TRBV29-1 and TRBJ2-2; D might be TRBD1 (5 bases). The V end lost 7 bases, the J end lost 5 bases, and 17 bases lay between the germline ends. The CDR3 contains 14 residues. Germline-derived CDR1 and CDR2 are SQVTM and ANQGSEA. The CDR3 here is CSATRQPETGELFF. DNA for the CDR3: TGCAGCGCCACAAGACAGCCTGAGACCGGGGAGCTGTTTTTT.

For the CDR3, the DNA is TGCGCCAGCAGCCAAGTCACCGGGACAGGGCGCCCTGAAGCTTTCTTT. It is translated as CASSQVTGTGRPEAFF. The chain carries TRBV4-3 and TRBJ1-1; 9 bases are shared with TRBD1. V gave up 1 base and J gave up 6 bases; unmatched junction bases: 9. This CDR3 is built from 16 residues. Germline CDR1 is LGHNA and CDR2 is YSLEER.

The CDR3 loop is CASSLAGTSGTYNEQFF. The CDR3 bases are TGCGCCAGCAGCTTGGCCGGGACTAGCGGGACCTACAATGAGCAGTTCTTC. V usage is TRBV5-1 and J usage is TRBJ2-1, with 13 positions matching TRBD2. Germline CDR1 reads SGHRS; CDR2 reads YFSETQ. Germline trimming cut 0 bases from V and 2 bases from J; bases unmatched to any gene: 2. The CDR3 loop spans 17 amino acids.

This chain uses TRBV5-1 with TRBJ1-1; D unclear. CDR1 and CDR2 from the germline V gene are SGHRS and YFSETQ. The V gene lost 2 bases and the J gene lost 4 bases, with 9 bases spanning the gap. The CDR3 length is 13 residues. DNA of the CDR3: TGCGCCAGCAGCTTCTCACAGCTCACTGAAGCTTTCTTT. It codes for CASSFSQLTEAFF.

The chain recombines TRBV10-3 with TRBJ2-1; 12 bases fit TRBD2. This CDR3 spans 12 amino acids. V lost 10 bases and J lost 7; bases outside the gene matches: 2. Germline values: CDR1 ENHRY, CDR2 SYGVKD. The CDR3 is CATGTSGNEQFF. CDR3 DNA: TGTGCCACCGGGACTAGCGGGAATGAGCAGTTCTTC.

The rearrangement joins TRBV18 to TRBJ2-5; D might be TRBD2 (6 bases). This CDR3 is 13 amino acids long. CDR1 is KGHSH and CDR2 is LQKENI in the germline V gene. Trimming left V 2 bases short and J 5 bases short, with 9 bases between. CDR3: CASSPVGGETQYF. The CDR3 bases are TGTGCCAGCTCACCAGTAGGAGGGGAGACCCAGTACTTC.

The rearrangement joins TRBV15 to TRBJ1-2; D is unresolved. V was clipped by 0 bases and J by 9 bases, with 17 bases between them. CDR1 LNHNV and CDR2 YYDKDF come from the germline V gene (reference sequence). The CDR3 extends over 15 amino acids. Here the CDR3 DNA reads TGTGCCACCAGCAGAGATTTTGGGGAGAGGGTATGCTACACCTTC. Translating gives CATSRDFGERVCYTF.

In its sample, this clone was seen once. This rearrangement joins TRBV25-1 to TRBJ1-2, with 10 positions matching TRBD1. CDR1 MGHDK and CDR2 SYGVNS come from the germline V gene. There are 15 residues in the CDR3. J was trimmed by 7 bases and V by 5 bases; bases with no gene match: 10. CDR3 bases: TGTGCCAGCAGTTTATCGGGACAGGGGATCGGTGGCTACACCTTC. Its protein is CASSLSGQGIGGYTF.

The chain joins TRBV7-9 to TRBJ2-5, with 7 bases identical to TRBD2. Germline assignment: CDR1 SEHNR and CDR2 FQNEAQ (reference sequence). Trimming cost V 5 bases and J 7 bases; bases outside gene matches: 7. The CDR3 extends over 13 amino acids. For the CDR3, the DNA is TGTGCCAGCAGCCGGGACTGGGAGGGGACCCAGTACTTC. This translates into CASSRDWEGTQYF.

This chain connects TRBV6-1 to TRBJ1-2, with 7 bases aligning to TRBD1. After removal of 4 bases from V and 8 bases from J, the junction contained 7 bases not matched to a gene. The CDR3 contains 13 residues. Germline-derived CDR1 and CDR2 are MNHNS and SASEGT. CDR3 residues: CASSASGGRGYTF. The CDR3 region has the DNA TGTGCCAGCAGTGCTTCAGGGGGACGAGGCTACACCTTC.

The V call is TRBV9, the J call TRBJ1-6; D call uncertain. Germline-derived CDR1 and CDR2 are SGDLS and YYNGEE. V lost 1 base and J lost 14, with 34 bases in between. CDR3 size: 20 residues. CDR3 loop: CASSVTSPVTGSRALLALHF. The CDR3 coding sequence is TGTGCCAGCAGCGTAACCTCTCCTGTAACCGGGAGTAGGGCCCTCTTGGCCCTCCACTTT.

The chain employs TRBV7-2 and TRBJ2-1; 9 bases fit TRBD2. Trimming removed 5 bases from V and 4 bases from J; junction bases left unmatched: 12. CDR1 is SGHTA and CDR2 is FQGNSA in the germline V gene. This CDR3 has 17 amino acids. The CDR3 here is CASSKMAGGPPYNEQFF. DNA of the CDR3: TGTGCCAGCAGCAAGATGGCGGGAGGGCCCCCTTACAATGAGCAGTTCTTC.

This chain connects TRBV7-6 to TRBJ2-7; no definite D call. This CDR3 has 15 amino acids. The germline V gene has CDR1 SGHVS and CDR2 FNYEAQ. The V end was cut by 2 bases, the J end by 0 bases, with 11 bases between. In DNA form, the CDR3 reads TGTGCCAGCAGCTTAATGGCAGAAAGCTCCTACGAGCAGTACTTC. Translating gives CASSLMAESSYEQYF.

The gene calls are TRBV4-1 and TRBJ2-2; 14 positions match TRBD2. After removal of 1 base from V and 4 bases from J, the junction contained 11 bases not matched to a gene. CDR1 is MGHRA, CDR2 YSYEKL, per germline. CDR3 length: 20 residues. CDR3 residues: CASSQGSGTSGRASTGELFF. CDR3 nucleotide sequence: TGCGCCAGCAGCCAAGGATCCGGGACTAGCGGGAGAGCGAGCACCGGGGAGCTGTTTTTT.